This TCR beta chain was recorded in a study of vaccination and CD4 T cells after COVID-19. Study information: Participants received two doses of either BNT162b2 or mRNA-1273 vaccine.

The CDR3 is 13 amino acids. The V gene end was trimmed by 4 bases and the J gene end by 1 base; junction bases not matched to a gene: 3. In germline, CDR1 is DFQATT, CDR2 SNEGSKA (reference sequence). Cultured CD4+ T-cell DNA underwent Oncomine TCR Beta short-read sequencing. Genomic DNA was drawn out of CD4+ T cells grown in culture. TCRdb reanalysed the PCR reads using MiXCR and keeps one entry per CDR3 protein. The data contain under 6,000 distinct CDR3 sequences, roughly two fifths of them singletons. Treatment defined: roughly 10-day PBMC culture with coronavirus spike peptide pools or control peptides (ViraFEST assay). Per well, fewer than 2.5 million PBMCs were cultured in the presence of about 10 IU/ml IL-2 and about 9.6 ug/ml peptide pools. The cultures had half their medium swapped for fresh IL-2 medium on days 3 and 7. In its sample, this clonotype was seen a few times. Its target is unknown.

This sequence was found in a human donor who had recovered from COVID-19. The chain has TRBV20-1 and TRBJ2-5; 7 bases are shared with TRBD1. The source material was CD4+ T cells from blood, cultured in vitro. The CDR3 DNA sequence: TGCAGTGCTAAGGGACAGTCCCAAGAGACCCAGTACTTC. This encodes CSAKGQSQETQYF.